Below are 27 T cell receptor beta chains sequenced from a single sample in a study of blood T cells in healthy people across ages. A second roughly 6 to 12 cycle PCR used barcoded and J-beta primers. From the 5' RACE reads, TCRdb called clonotypes with MiXCR, one entry per CDR3 protein. In the table there are 1.5 million to 1.9 million distinct CDR3 sequences, 35% to 45% of which are singletons. Sequencing input: blood. The receptor source for this set is a woman between 18 and 29 years old in good health.

The J gene is TRBJ2-5, the V gene TRBV29-1; TRBD1 matches 8 bases. Per germline, CDR1 SQVTM and CDR2 ANQGSEA. V lost 6 bases, J lost 5 bases, and 5 bases stayed unmatched. The CDR3 extends over 12 amino acids. CDR3 amino acids: CSVGTGRETQYF. For the CDR3, the DNA is TGCAGCGTGGGGACAGGCCGGGAGACCCAGTACTTC.

This clonotype was seen a handful of times. This rearrangement joins TRBV27 to TRBJ1-2; 8 nucleotides agree with TRBD1. The germline CDR1 and CDR2 sequences are MNHEY and SMNVEV (reference sequence). The CDR3 has 15 amino acids. The junction had 5 bases not matched to a gene; V was cut back by 4 bases and J by 1 base. Here the CDR3 DNA reads TGTGCCAGCAGTTCCTTACAGGGGGGTAACTATGGCTACACCTTC. This codes for CASSSLQGGNYGYTF.

V gene TRBV6-2 or TRBV6-3 combines with J gene TRBJ2-4; the match to TRBD2 covers 14 bases. Germline lookup yields CDR1 MNHEY and CDR2 SVGEGT. Losses at the gene ends were 6 bases for V and 0 bases for J; bases not matched to a gene: 7. The CDR3 has 18 amino acids. The CDR3 spells CASRAGTSGRLAKNIQYF. DNA for the CDR3: TGTGCCAGCAGGGCCGGGACTAGCGGGAGACTAGCCAAAAACATTCAGTACTTC.

The V and J genes are TRBV6-2 or TRBV6-3 and TRBJ1-3, with D possibly being TRBD1 (5 bases). CDR3 length equals 17 residues. CDR1 is MNHEY and CDR2 is SVGEGT in the germline V gene. The V and J ends lost 2 bases and 0 bases respectively, with 14 bases between them. The CDR3 spells CASSYPGRQFSGNTIYF. The CDR3 DNA sequence: TGTGCCAGCAGTTACCCTGGGCGACAGTTCTCTGGAAACACCATATATTTT.

There are a few counts of this clonotype. This chain joins TRBV6-2 or TRBV6-3 and TRBJ2-7, with D perhaps matching TRBD2 (5 bases). The ends were cut back, 7 bases at V and 1 base at J, with 11 bases in the middle. From germline, CDR1 is MNHEY and CDR2 SVGEGT. CDR3 size: 13 residues. The chain's CDR3 is CASTQWTSYEQYF. DNA for the CDR3: TGTGCCAGCACACAATGGACTTCCTACGAGCAGTACTTC.

This clonotype has only a few counts. J is TRBJ1-1 and V is TRBV4-3; D gene ambiguous. CDR3 length: 16 residues. The V end was cut by 3 bases, the J end by 10 bases, with 24 bases between. Germline CDR1 LGHNA, CDR2 YSLEER. The CDR3 reads CASSQGNSGSQIIAFF. The CDR3 DNA reads as TGCGCCAGCAGCCAGGGAAACTCGGGGTCCCAGATTATAGCTTTCTTT.

The rearrangement uses TRBV20-1 and TRBJ2-1; D possibly corresponds to TRBD2 (5 bases). CDR1 is DFQATT, CDR2 SNEGSKA, per germline (reference sequence). V was cut by 0 bases and J by 0 bases, with 9 bases left in between. The CDR3 consists of 15 residues. CDR3 amino acids: CSARERVSSYNEQFF. DNA of the CDR3: TGCAGTGCTAGAGAGCGGGTGAGCTCCTACAATGAGCAGTTCTTC.

The rearrangement joins TRBV29-1 to TRBJ2-5, with a weak D call TRBD1 (7 bases). The CDR3 length is 13 residues. V lost 3 bases and J lost 5, with 13 bases in between. CDR1 is SQVTM, CDR2 ANQGSEA, per germline. CDR3: CSVDQGGGETQYF. In DNA, the CDR3 is TGCAGCGTTGACCAGGGGGGAGGTGAGACCCAGTACTTC.

The count of this clonotype is one. CDR3 in DNA: TGTGCCAGCAGTAGACCTCTCGGGATTAGCGGGGTAACAGATACGCAGTATTTT. Translating gives CASSRPLGISGVTDTQYF. This chain joins TRBV2 and TRBJ2-3; the match to TRBD2 covers 8 bases. The J segment lost 3 bases and the V segment lost 5 bases, leaving 16 bases of the junction unmatched. Germline V gives CDR1 SNHLY, CDR2 FYNNEI. The CDR3 is 18 amino acids.

V usage is TRBV4-2 and J usage is TRBJ1-1, with a weak D call TRBD1 (6 bases). Trimming removed 3 bases at V and 5 bases at J, with 22 bases between. Per germline, CDR1 LGHNA and CDR2 YNFKEQ. The CDR3 covers 17 residues. CDR3 sequence reads: CASSQAIKQGKRTEAFF. CDR3 DNA: TGTGCCAGCAGCCAGGCAATTAAACAGGGCAAGAGGACTGAAGCTTTCTTT.

This chain joins TRBV20-1 and TRBJ1-2, with a weak D call TRBD1 (5 bases). Trimming shortened V by 0 bases and J by 3 bases, and 14 bases separated the two germline ends. Germline V lookup: CDR1 DFQATT, CDR2 SNEGSKA (reference sequence). The CDR3 totals 15 residues. Written as DNA, the CDR3 is TGCAGTGCTAGAGATTTGAAGGGGCCATACTATGGCTACACCTTC. Translation gives CSARDLKGPYYGYTF.

This clonotype was picked up a small number of times. V gene TRBV21-1 combines with J gene TRBJ2-3; the table gives TRBD1 as D, unverified against the DNA. TRBV21-1 is recorded as a pseudogene. CDR3 length: 15 residues. For the CDR3, the DNA is TGTGCCAGCAGCATACAGGGGGCGATCACAGATACGCAGTATTTT. It codes for CASSIQGAITDTQYF.

V usage is TRBV9 and J usage is TRBJ1-1, with D possibly being TRBD1 (5 bases). Per the germline V gene, CDR1 is SGDLS and CDR2 is YYNGEE. V lost 4 bases, J lost 7 bases, and 17 bases lay in between. The CDR3 consists of 14 residues. CDR3 region: CASSRDGRNGEAFF. The CDR3 DNA follows: TGTGCCAGCAGCCGGGACGGCAGGAACGGTGAAGCTTTCTTT.

This chain links TRBV6-2 or TRBV6-3 with TRBJ2-1; D gene unclear. The CDR3 sequence is 14 residues long. The germline CDR1 and CDR2 sequences are MNHEY and SVGEGT. V lost 3 bases, J lost 3 bases, and 9 bases lay in between. The CDR3 region has the DNA TGTGCCAGCAGTTATGCTGCGAACTACAATGAGCAGTTCTTC. Its translation: CASSYAANYNEQFF.

This chain uses TRBV12-3 or TRBV12-4 with TRBJ2-1; 8 bases line up with TRBD2. V lost 2 bases to trimming and J lost 4 bases; unmatched junction nucleotides: 4. The CDR3 consists of 15 residues. CDR3 DNA sequence: TGTGCCAGCAGTTTAACACTAGCGGTTTACAATGAGCAGTTCTTC. This sequence encodes CASSLTLAVYNEQFF.

Comment on this clonotype: This sequence may be a read error, since a much larger clone differs from it by one base. V usage is TRBV29-1 and J usage is TRBJ2-1, with a weak D call TRBD2 (6 bases). The CDR3 consists of 12 residues. Germline CDR1 and CDR2: SQVTM and ANQGSEA. CDR3 sequence reads: CSVRGLDKEQFF. CDR3 nucleotide sequence: TGCAGCGTTCGGGGACTCGACAAGGAGCAGTTCTTC.

The chain couples TRBV7-2 to TRBJ1-1; D gene ambiguous. This CDR3 region has 14 residues. V lost 5 bases and J 4 bases, leaving 14 bases between the germline ends. Germline CDR1 is SGHTA and CDR2 is FQGNSA. CDR3 coding DNA: TGTGCCAGCAGCCCCTACCTGCGGGGCACTGAAGCTTTCTTT. Translating gives CASSPYLRGTEAFF.

The chain has TRBV5-1 and TRBJ2-7, with no clear D. The germline CDR1 and CDR2 sequences are SGHRS and YFSETQ. Trimming removed 0 bases at V and 2 bases at J, with 9 bases between. This CDR3 has 14 residues. DNA of the CDR3: TGCGCCAGCAGCTTGGGACGGTTACCCTACGAGCAGTACTTC. Amino acids: CASSLGRLPYEQYF.

This rearrangement joins TRBV28 to TRBJ2-7, with a weak D call TRBD1 (5 bases). With 6 bases removed from V and 0 bases from J, the gap between germline ends came to 12 bases. Looked up from germline, CDR1 is MDHEN and CDR2 is SYDVKM. CDR3 size: 14 residues. DNA for the CDR3: TGTGCCAGCAGGCGGATCGACAGCTCCTACGAGCAGTACTTC. Its translation is CASRRIDSSYEQYF.

V usage is TRBV6-2 or TRBV6-3 and J usage is TRBJ2-3; TRBD2 is a possible D gene (5 bases). This CDR3 has 15 amino acids. CDR1 and CDR2 (germline): MNHEY, SVGEGT. Trimming left V 2 bases short and J 5 bases short, with 14 bases between. The CDR3 region has the DNA TGTGCCAGCAGTTACCGTGGGAGAGTCGGAGATACGCAGTATTTT. It codes for CASSYRGRVGDTQYF.

This clonotype was counted a single time. The chain couples TRBV20-1 to TRBJ1-2; D is unresolved. Deletions cut 0 bases from V and 4 bases from J, with 9 bases between. CDR1 and CDR2 (germline): DFQATT, SNEGSKA (reference sequence). The CDR3 is 13 residues long. This chain's CDR3 is CSARDGDPYGYTF. For the CDR3, the DNA is TGCAGTGCTAGAGATGGCGACCCCTATGGCTACACCTTC.

V gene TRBV7-9 combines with J gene TRBJ2-5, with TRBD2 as a possible D gene (5 bases). The CDR3 is made up of 15 amino acids. Germline CDR1 is SEHNR and CDR2 is FQNEAQ (reference sequence). Between the trimmed V and J ends, which lost 8 bases and 2 bases, there was a span of 18 bases. The CDR3 region is CASQEASVGQETQYF. CDR3 coding DNA: TGTGCCAGCCAGGAGGCCAGTGTAGGACAAGAGACCCAGTACTTC.

This clonotype was seen once. This sequence joins TRBV6-5 and TRBJ2-5, with no clear D. The V gene's germline CDR1 is MNHEY and CDR2 SVGAGI. The CDR3 has 12 residues. The V gene lost 0 bases and the J gene lost 5 bases, with 4 bases spanning the gap. The CDR3 bases are TGTGCCAGCAGTTACTCGATGGAGACCCAGTACTTC. Translating gives CASSYSMETQYF.

This clonotype was seen a handful of times. The chain has TRBV29-1 and TRBJ1-2; TRBD1 aligns across 7 bases. Germline V gene sequence: CDR1 SQVTM, CDR2 ANQGSEA. Trimming took 6 bases from V and 8 from J; bases not matched to a gene: 9. The CDR3 runs to 12 residues. The CDR3 DNA follows: TGCAGCGTCCGAACAGGGGAAAGAGGCTACACCTTC. Translated: CSVRTGERGYTF. The full variable domain, completed using reference TRBV29-1 and TRBJ1-2, is SAVISQKPSRDICQRGTSLTIQCQVDSQVTMMFWYRQQPGQSLTLIATANQGSEATYESGFVIDKFPISRPNLTFSTLTVSNMSPEDSSIYLCSVRTGERGYTFGSGTRLTVV.

The chain combines TRBV12-3 or TRBV12-4 with TRBJ1-2; D is unclear. The CDR3 spans 13 residues. Trimming left V 7 bases short and J 4 bases short, with 13 bases between. The chain's CDR3 is CASTRSPSYGYTF. CDR3 DNA sequence: TGTGCCAGCACCAGATCCCCGTCCTATGGCTACACCTTC.

This clonotype was counted only a few times. V gene TRBV29-1 combines with J gene TRBJ1-2; tentative D call: TRBD1 (6 bases). The CDR3 is 13 amino acids. V was clipped by 2 bases and J by 6 bases, with 13 bases between them. Germline values: CDR1 SQVTM, CDR2 ANQGSEA. CDR3 sequence reads: CSVEWPGAHGYTF. In nucleotides, the CDR3 is TGCAGCGTTGAATGGCCGGGGGCCCATGGCTACACCTTC.

Details on this clonotype: Since a much larger clone is just one base distant, this may be a read error. The J gene is TRBJ2-3, the V gene TRBV4-2; 13 bases align to TRBD2. This CDR3 comprises 15 residues. The germline CDR1 and CDR2 sequences are LGHNA and YNFKEQ. The V gene end was trimmed by 2 bases and the J gene end by 5 bases; junction bases not matched to a gene: 1. CDR3 residues: CASSQRTSGRDTQYF. Written as DNA, the CDR3 is TGTGCCAGCAGCCAACGGACTAGCGGGAGAGATACGCAGTATTTT.